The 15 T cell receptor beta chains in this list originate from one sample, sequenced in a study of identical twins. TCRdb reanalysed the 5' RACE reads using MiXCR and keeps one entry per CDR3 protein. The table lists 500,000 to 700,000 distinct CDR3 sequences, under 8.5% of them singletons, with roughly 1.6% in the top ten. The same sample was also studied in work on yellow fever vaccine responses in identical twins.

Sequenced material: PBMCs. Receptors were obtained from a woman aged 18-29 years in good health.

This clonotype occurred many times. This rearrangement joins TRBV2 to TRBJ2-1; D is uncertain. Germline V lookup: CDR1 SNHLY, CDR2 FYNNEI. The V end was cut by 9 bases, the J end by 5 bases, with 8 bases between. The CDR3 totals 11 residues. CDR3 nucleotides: TGTGCCAGTCCAGTGGACAATGAGCAGTTCTTC. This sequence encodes CASPVDNEQFF.

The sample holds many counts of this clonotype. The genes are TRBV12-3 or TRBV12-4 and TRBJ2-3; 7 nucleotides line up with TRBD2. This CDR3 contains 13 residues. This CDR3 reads CSSGVSNTDTQYF. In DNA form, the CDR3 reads TGTTCGAGCGGGGTTTCCAACACAGATACGCAGTATTTT.

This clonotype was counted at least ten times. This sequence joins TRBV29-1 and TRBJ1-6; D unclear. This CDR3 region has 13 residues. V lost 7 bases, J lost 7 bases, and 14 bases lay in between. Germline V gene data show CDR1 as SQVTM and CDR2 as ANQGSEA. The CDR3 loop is CSAQDTANSPLHF. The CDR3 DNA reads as TGCAGCGCCCAAGACACGGCCAATTCACCCCTCCACTTT.

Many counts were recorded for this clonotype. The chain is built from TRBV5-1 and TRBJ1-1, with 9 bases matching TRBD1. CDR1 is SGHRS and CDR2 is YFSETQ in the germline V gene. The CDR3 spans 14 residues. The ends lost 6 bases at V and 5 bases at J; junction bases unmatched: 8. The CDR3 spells CASTPGQGWTEAFF. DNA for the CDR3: TGCGCCAGCACCCCGGGACAGGGATGGACTGAAGCTTTCTTT.

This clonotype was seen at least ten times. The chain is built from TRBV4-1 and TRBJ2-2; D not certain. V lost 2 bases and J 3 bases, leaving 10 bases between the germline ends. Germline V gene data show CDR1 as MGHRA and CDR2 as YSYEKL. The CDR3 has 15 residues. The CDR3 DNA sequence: TGCGCCAGCAGCCAAAGGTCATCTGACACCGGGGAGCTGTTTTTT. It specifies CASSQRSSDTGELFF.

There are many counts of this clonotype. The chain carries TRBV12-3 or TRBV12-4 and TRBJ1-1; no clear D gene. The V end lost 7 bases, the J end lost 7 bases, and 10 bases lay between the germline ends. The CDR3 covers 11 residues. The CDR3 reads CASKMADEAFF. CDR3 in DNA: TGTGCCAGCAAAATGGCTGATGAAGCTTTCTTT.

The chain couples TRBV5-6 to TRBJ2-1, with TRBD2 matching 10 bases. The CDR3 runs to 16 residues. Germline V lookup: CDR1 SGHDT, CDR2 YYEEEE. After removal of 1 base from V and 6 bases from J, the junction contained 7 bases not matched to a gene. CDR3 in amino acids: CASSLSVLAGRNEQFF. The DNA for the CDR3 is TGTGCCAGCAGCTTGTCGGTACTAGCGGGACGCAATGAGCAGTTCTTC. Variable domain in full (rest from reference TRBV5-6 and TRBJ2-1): DAGVTQSPTHLIKTRGQQVTLRCSPKSGHDTVSWYQQALGQGPQFIFQYYEEEERQRGNFPDRFSGHQFPNYSSELNVNALLLGDSALYLCASSLSVLAGRNEQFFGPGTRLTVL.

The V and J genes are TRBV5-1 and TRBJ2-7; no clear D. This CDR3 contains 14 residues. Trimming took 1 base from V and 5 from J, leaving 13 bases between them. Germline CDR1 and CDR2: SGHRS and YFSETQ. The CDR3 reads CASSLISPRDEQYV. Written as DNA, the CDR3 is TGCGCCAGCAGCTTGATCTCCCCCCGGGACGAGCAGTACGTC.

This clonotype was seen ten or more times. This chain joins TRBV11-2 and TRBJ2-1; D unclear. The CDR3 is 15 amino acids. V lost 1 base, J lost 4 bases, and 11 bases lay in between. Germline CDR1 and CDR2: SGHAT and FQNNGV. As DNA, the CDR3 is TGTGCCAGCAGCTTAGGGTCCCGGGTATACAATGAGCAGTTCTTC. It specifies CASSLGSRVYNEQFF.

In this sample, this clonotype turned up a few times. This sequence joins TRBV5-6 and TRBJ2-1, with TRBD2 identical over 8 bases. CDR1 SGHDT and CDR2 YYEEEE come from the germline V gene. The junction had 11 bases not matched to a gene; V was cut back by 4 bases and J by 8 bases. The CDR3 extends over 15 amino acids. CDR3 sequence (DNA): TGTGCCAGCAGCCAATTCTGGCGGGAGGACTATGAGCAGTTCTTC. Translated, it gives CASSQFWREDYEQFF.

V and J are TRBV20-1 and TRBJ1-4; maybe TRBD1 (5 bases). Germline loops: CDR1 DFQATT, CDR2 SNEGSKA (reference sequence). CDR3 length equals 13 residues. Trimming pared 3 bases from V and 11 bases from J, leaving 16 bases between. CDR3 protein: CSARNTRQSKLFF. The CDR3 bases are TGCAGTGCTAGGAATACCCGACAGTCCAAACTGTTTTTT.

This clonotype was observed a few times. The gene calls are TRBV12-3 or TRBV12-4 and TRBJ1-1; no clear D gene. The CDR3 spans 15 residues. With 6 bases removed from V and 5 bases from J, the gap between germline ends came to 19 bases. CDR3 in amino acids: CASSSSGSLRTEAFF. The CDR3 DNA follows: TGTGCCAGCAGCTCATCCGGGAGTTTGAGGACTGAAGCTTTCTTT.

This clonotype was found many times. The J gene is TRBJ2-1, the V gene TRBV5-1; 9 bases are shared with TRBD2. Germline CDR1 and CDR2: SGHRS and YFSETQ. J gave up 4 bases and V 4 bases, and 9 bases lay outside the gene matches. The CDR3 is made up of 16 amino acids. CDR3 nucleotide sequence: TGCGCCAGCAGCATCAAAGCGGGAGGACAATACAATGAGCAGTTCTTC. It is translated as CASSIKAGGQYNEQFF. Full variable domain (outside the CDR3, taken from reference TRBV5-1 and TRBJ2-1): KAGVTQTPRYLIKTRGQQVTLSCSPISGHRSVSWYQQTPGQGLQFLFEYFSETQRNKGNFPGRFSGRQFSNSRSEMNVSTLELGDSALYLCASSIKAGGQYNEQFFGPGTRLTVL.

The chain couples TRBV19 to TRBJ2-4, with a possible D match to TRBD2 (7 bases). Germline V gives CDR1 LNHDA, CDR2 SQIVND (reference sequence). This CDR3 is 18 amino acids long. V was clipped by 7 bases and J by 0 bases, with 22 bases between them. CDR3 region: CASTPGSGRGVAKNIQYF. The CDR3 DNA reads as TGTGCCAGTACCCCGGGGTCAGGGAGGGGGGTAGCCAAAAACATTCAGTACTTC.

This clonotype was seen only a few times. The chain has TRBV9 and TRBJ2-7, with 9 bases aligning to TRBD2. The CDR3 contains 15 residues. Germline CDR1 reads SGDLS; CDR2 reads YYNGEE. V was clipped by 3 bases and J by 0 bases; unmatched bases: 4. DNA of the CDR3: TGTGCCAGCAGCGCACATAGCGGGAGCTCCTACGAGCAGTACTTC. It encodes CASSAHSGSSYEQYF.